One sample yielded the 21 T cell receptor beta chains listed below, sequenced in a study of PD-L1 blockade in urothelial cancer. Time point of the sample: pretreatment peripheral blood. Assay: immunoSEQ multiplex PCR; the TCRdb copy retains only in-frame clones and omits some. This table holds fewer than 65,000 clones, around 84% found once. This specimen consisted of PBMCs, obtained around atezolizumab (anti-PD-L1) treatment. The receptor source for this set is a man aged 70-80 years with urothelial cancer.

The CDR3: CASSTAGTQYF. In nucleotides, the CDR3 is TGTGCCAGCAGCACTGCGGGGACCCAGTACTTC. This chain joins TRBV6-1 and TRBJ2-5; D perhaps matches TRBD2 (5 bases). The CDR3 is made up of 11 amino acids. Trimming left V 6 bases short and J 7 bases short, with 9 bases between. Per the germline V gene, CDR1 is MNHNS and CDR2 is SASEGT.

In DNA, the CDR3 is TGCAGCGTTGAATTACAGGGGAGAAGTGGCTACACCTTC. Translating gives CSVELQGRSGYTF. This chain connects TRBV29-1 to TRBJ1-2, with 7 bases fitting TRBD1. Looked up from germline, CDR1 is SQVTM and CDR2 is ANQGSEA. The trim removed 2 bases at V and 7 bases at J, leaving 7 bases unmatched. This CDR3 is 13 amino acids long.

The chain employs TRBV27 and TRBJ2-7, with TRBD2 matching 10 bases. The length of the CDR3 is 15 residues. V dropped 5 bases and J dropped 5; count of bases not matched to a gene: 9. CDR1 is MNHEY, CDR2 SMNVEV, per germline (reference sequence). CDR3 region: CASSPHSGRKDEQYF. DNA of the CDR3: TGTGCCAGCAGTCCACATAGCGGGAGGAAGGACGAGCAGTACTTC.

This chain joins TRBV5-1 and TRBJ2-3, with 9 bases aligning to TRBD2. The V and J ends lost 0 bases and 2 bases, in that order; junction bases with no gene match: 4. CDR3 length: 16 amino acids. Looked up from germline, CDR1 is SGHRS and CDR2 is YFSETQ. The CDR3 nucleotides read TGCGCCAGCAGCTTGGTGGGCGGGGGGGACACAGATACGCAGTATTTT. It codes for CASSLVGGGDTDTQYF.

This clone turned up a few times. V gene TRBV20-1 combines with J gene TRBJ1-1; 7 bases agree with TRBD1. Germline V gene sequence: CDR1 DFQATT, CDR2 SNEGSKA (reference sequence). The length of the CDR3 is 11 residues. Trimming cost V 5 bases and J 5 bases; bases outside gene matches: 2. The CDR3 reads CSAEDRTEAFF. The CDR3 DNA reads as TGCAGTGCTGAGGACAGGACTGAAGCTTTCTTT.

This chain links TRBV18 with TRBJ1-4; 10 nucleotides line up with TRBD1. The CDR3 contains 15 residues. Trimming cost V 4 bases and J 7 bases; bases outside gene matches: 6. The germline CDR1 and CDR2 sequences are KGHSH and LQKENI. The CDR3 loop is CASSLMDRGSEKLFF. CDR3 DNA sequence: TGTGCCAGCTCACTCATGGACAGGGGGTCTGAAAAACTGTTTTTT.

The chain recombines TRBV19 with TRBJ2-4, with 8 bases aligning to TRBD1. The germline CDR1 and CDR2 sequences are LNHDA and SQIVND (reference sequence). This CDR3 is built from 17 residues. V gave up 4 bases and J gave up 1 base; unmatched junction bases: 9. The CDR3 coding sequence is TGTGCCAGTAGTAAACCCCAGGGGGCTGCGGCCAAAAACATTCAGTACTTC. Translated, it gives CASSKPQGAAAKNIQYF.

CDR3 residues: CASSLDAEHPLYGYTF. As DNA, the CDR3 is TGTGCCAGCAGCTTAGACGCCGAGCATCCTCTCTATGGCTACACCTTC. The chain is built from TRBV7-8 and TRBJ1-2; D ambiguous. The CDR3 loop spans 16 amino acids. Germline V gene data show CDR1 as SGHVS and CDR2 as FQNEAQ. Deletions cut 1 base from V and 4 bases from J, with 16 bases between.

The chain employs TRBV7-3 and TRBJ2-7, with 7 bases identical to TRBD2. The V gene's germline CDR1 is SGHTA and CDR2 FQGTGA. J gave up 3 bases and V 1 base, and 6 bases lay outside the gene matches. The CDR3 totals 15 residues. CDR3 sequence reads: CASSLMASGYYEQYF. The CDR3 bases are TGTGCCAGCAGCTTAATGGCTAGCGGTTACTACGAGCAGTACTTC.

As regards this clone: Other DNA sequences from this sample encode an identical CDR3 as well. V gene TRBV7-9 combines with J gene TRBJ1-1; TRBD1 agrees at 12 bases. The V segment lost 4 bases and the J segment 4 bases; nucleotides outside the gene matches: 4. CDR3 size: 15 residues. Germline V CDR1 and CDR2: SEHNR, FQNEAQ (reference sequence). CDR3 region: CASSWDRGLGTEAFF. CDR3 in DNA: TGTGCCAGCAGCTGGGACAGGGGGCTGGGCACTGAAGCTTTCTTT.

V gene TRBV9 combines with J gene TRBJ2-1, with TRBD2 matching 13 bases. J lost 5 bases, V lost 4 bases, and 12 bases had no gene match. The CDR3 sequence is 18 residues long. Looked up from germline, CDR1 is SGDLS and CDR2 is YYNGEE. The CDR3 coding sequence is TGTGCCAGCAGCCCCCGACAGGTACTAGCGGGAGGGCACAATGAGCAGTTCTTC. It is translated as CASSPRQVLAGGHNEQFF.

The rearrangement uses TRBV7-2 and TRBJ2-1; possibly TRBD2 for D (6 bases). Trimming left V 6 bases short and J 8 bases short, with 11 bases between. Per germline, CDR1 SGHTA and CDR2 FQGNSA. CDR3 length equals 12 residues. The CDR3 nucleotides read TGTGCCAGCAGGCCGGAGGGCTATGAGCAGTTCTTC. Protein product: CASRPEGYEQFF.

About this clone itself: In the same sample, other DNA sequences code for this CDR3. The V and J genes are TRBV4-1 and TRBJ2-3, with 8 bases that match TRBD2. V shed 1 base and J 5 bases; nucleotides not matched to a gene: 17. The CDR3 totals 19 residues. In germline, CDR1 is MGHRA, CDR2 YSYEKL. CDR3 amino acids: CASSQVWGGREAGRDTQYF. Here the CDR3 DNA reads TGCGCCAGCAGCCAAGTCTGGGGTGGGCGGGAGGCGGGAAGAGATACGCAGTATTTT.

The J gene is TRBJ2-3, the V gene TRBV14; 8 bases are a match to TRBD2. This CDR3 is 16 amino acids long. Per germline, CDR1 SGHDN and CDR2 FVKESK. The V and J ends lost 4 bases and 2 bases, in that order; junction bases with no gene match: 8. The CDR3 protein is CASSRRAGGFTDTQYF. The CDR3 nucleotides are TGTGCCAGCAGCCGACGGGCGGGAGGCTTCACAGATACGCAGTATTTT.

The rearrangement uses TRBV6-1 and TRBJ2-7, with D tentatively TRBD2 (6 bases). This CDR3 spans 14 amino acids. The germline CDR1 and CDR2 sequences are MNHNS and SASEGT. Trimming stripped 7 bases from V and 7 bases from J, with 20 bases between. CDR3 sequence: CASNEAGGAGEQYF. The CDR3 DNA reads as TGTGCCAGCAACGAAGCGGGTGGGGCTGGGGAGCAGTACTTC.

V usage is TRBV5-1 and J usage is TRBJ2-1, with 9 bases that match TRBD2. Germline V CDR1 and CDR2: SGHRS, YFSETQ. V was pared by 3 bases and J by 1 base, with 5 bases of the junction left unmatched. The CDR3 has 16 amino acids. CDR3: CASSWTSATSYNEQFF. The CDR3 region has the DNA TGCGCCAGCAGCTGGACTAGCGCCACTTCCTACAATGAGCAGTTCTTC.

The chain recombines TRBV6-1 with TRBJ2-7; possible D gene TRBD2, 5 bases. CDR1 MNHNS and CDR2 SASEGT come from the germline V gene. V shed 7 bases and J shed 1 base, with 8 bases lying between them. CDR3 size: 12 residues. This CDR3 is CASTRTSYEQYF. DNA of the CDR3: TGTGCCAGCACCCGGACTTCCTACGAGCAGTACTTC.

The chain recombines TRBV5-5 with TRBJ1-2; D gene ambiguous. The CDR3 runs to 12 residues. V lost 0 bases, J lost 7 bases, and 7 bases lay in between. CDR1 and CDR2 from the germline V gene are SGHKS and YYEKEE (reference sequence). DNA for the CDR3: TGTGCCAGCAGCTTGGGGGCGCGTGGCTACACCTTC. Protein product: CASSLGARGYTF.

This clone showed up just once. The chain links TRBV5-1 to TRBJ1-1; D remains unclear. V shed 2 bases and J shed 1 base, with 9 bases lying between them. This CDR3 comprises 14 residues. Germline V gene sequence: CDR1 SGHRS, CDR2 YFSETQ. The CDR3 DNA sequence: TGCGCCAGCAGCTTAACAACAGCGAACACTGAAGCTTTCTTT. Amino acid sequence: CASSLTTANTEAFF. Using reference TRBV5-1 and TRBJ1-1 for the parts outside the CDR3, the full variable domain is KAGVTQTPRYLIKTRGQQVTLSCSPISGHRSVSWYQQTPGQGLQFLFEYFSETQRNKGNFPGRFSGRQFSNSRSEMNVSTLELGDSALYLCASSLTTANTEAFFGQGTRLTVV.

The chain recombines TRBV5-1 with TRBJ2-2; TRBD2 might be the D (6 bases). V was shortened by 0 bases and J by 3 bases, with 6 bases between the two germline ends. This CDR3 has 14 amino acids. Germline V gene data show CDR1 as SGHRS and CDR2 as YFSETQ. The CDR3 nucleotides are TGCGCCAGCAGCTTGGGGAGGGACACCGGGGAGCTGTTTTTT. Residues: CASSLGRDTGELFF.

The chain is built from TRBV5-6 and TRBJ2-4; TRBD1 might be the D (6 bases). Germline loops: CDR1 SGHDT, CDR2 YYEEEE. This CDR3 contains 16 residues. Trimming cost V 0 bases and J 3 bases, with 13 bases left between them. The chain's CDR3 is CASSLAGRRGKNIQYF. CDR3 DNA sequence: TGTGCCAGCAGCTTGGCCGGGCGCAGGGGCAAAAACATTCAGTACTTC.